The rows below give T cell receptor beta chains drawn from one sample of a study of blood T cells in healthy people across ages. TCRdb passed the 5' RACE reads through MiXCR, listing each CDR3 protein once. Among over a million distinct CDR3 sequences, more than 35% were seen once, and the ten largest hold over 15%. Sequencing was carried out using blood. The receptors were gathered from a woman aged 60-75 years in good health. CDR3s include the opening cysteine and the closing phenylalanine or tryptophan. The D gene is left open where the match is weak. Clone size is shown for a subset of rows, as once, few, many or a class of expanded clone.

D gene,V gene,clone size,J gene,CDR3 DNA,CDR3 protein
NA,TRBV27,few,TRBJ1-5,TGTGCCAGCAGTTTGGCAGGGAACAATCAGCCCCAGCATTTT,CASSLAGNNQPQHF
NA,TRBV6-5,NA,TRBJ2-5,TGTGCCAGCACAACCACCCTTGGGGAGACCCAGTACTTC,CASTTTLGETQYF
NA,TRBV7-6,NA,TRBJ1-6,TGTGCCAGCAGCTTATCGGGGAGCTTCTATAATTCACCCCTCCACTTT,CASSLSGSFYNSPLHF
NA,TRBV20-1,NA,TRBJ2-1,TGCAGTGTGGGGGAGAGCTCCTACAATGAGCAGTTCTTC,CSVGESSYNEQFF
TRBD2,TRBV12-3/TRBV12-4,NA,TRBJ2-1,TGTGCCAGCAGGTTAGCGGGAGGGCCTTATAATGAGCAGTTCTTC,CASRLAGGPYNEQFF
NA,TRBV20-1,NA,TRBJ1-6,TGCAGTGCTGGGGGGAGGAATTCACCCCTCCACTTT,CSAGGRNSPLHF
NA,TRBV10-2,NA,TRBJ2-2,TGCGCCAGCAGAGGGGGACGGCCTTTCGGGGAGCTGTTTTTT,CASRGGRPFGELFF
NA,TRBV11-2,NA,TRBJ2-3,TGTGCCAGCAGCTTAGATCCGGGAGAGGACTCAGATACGCAGTATTTT,CASSLDPGEDSDTQYF
TRBD2,TRBV27,few,TRBJ2-7,TGTGCCAGCAGTTATCGACTAGCGGGCCTCTACGAGCAGTACTTC,CASSYRLAGLYEQYF
TRBD1,TRBV5-6,few,TRBJ2-7,TGTGCCAGCAGGGAGGGACAGGTTGCCTACGAGCAGTACTTC,CASREGQVAYEQYF
NA,TRBV2,once,TRBJ2-3,TGTACCAGCAATCGACGGGCGTCTAGCACAGATACGCAGTATTTT,CTSNRRASSTDTQYF
NA,TRBV9,NA,TRBJ2-3,TGTGCCAGCAGCGTTTGGAGTCGAGGTGGCACAGATACGCAGTATTTT,CASSVWSRGGTDTQYF
NA,TRBV7-9,NA,TRBJ2-7,TGTGCCAGCAGTTCCCCCTCGAGGTACGAGCAGTACTTC,CASSSPSRYEQYF
NA,TRBV21-1,NA,TRBJ2-1,TGTGCCAGCAGCAAAGTACCGGGACTAGCGGGAGGGAGGTCAGGCGATGAGCAGTTCTTC,CASSKVPGLAGGRSGDEQFF
TRBD2,TRBV6-6,NA,TRBJ2-1,TGTGCCAGCAGTTACTCTTTCCAGACTAGCCAACGGAATGAGCAGTTCTTC,CASSYSFQTSQRNEQFF
NA,TRBV5-1,few,TRBJ2-3,TGCGCCAGCAGCCTCGTTGGATTTAGTGATACGCAGTATTTT,CASSLVGFSDTQYF
TRBD2,TRBV12-3/TRBV12-4,NA,TRBJ2-2,TGTGCCAGCAGTTTAGCGCGACTAGCGGGAGTGAACGGGGAGCTGTTTTTT,CASSLARLAGVNGELFF
TRBD2,TRBV20-1,NA,TRBJ2-1,TGCAGTGCTATCGGGACTAGTTTTACCAATGAGCAGTTCTTC,CSAIGTSFTNEQFF
TRBD2,TRBV4-1,NA,TRBJ2-7,TGCGCCAGCAGCCAAGAATTCGGACTAGCGGGGAACGAGCAGTACTTC,CASSQEFGLAGNEQYF
TRBD1,TRBV27,NA,TRBJ2-3,TGTGCCAGCCCCCACCCGGGACAGGGCGCAGATACGCAGTATTTT,CASPHPGQGADTQYF
NA,TRBV28,NA,TRBJ1-1,TGTGCCAGCAGTTTCGGCCCTTCGGGGATTGAAGCTTTCTTT,CASSFGPSGIEAFF
TRBD2,TRBV2,few,TRBJ2-5,TGTGCCAGCAGTCGGACTAGCCAAGAGGAGACCCAGTACTTC,CASSRTSQEETQYF
TRBD2,TRBV7-8,NA,TRBJ2-1,TGTGCCAGCAGCTTAGGAGCGGGAGGACGGGATGAGCAGTTCTTC,CASSLGAGGRDEQFF
TRBD1,TRBV15,few,TRBJ2-7,TGTGCCACCAGCGCCAGGACAGGGGGCCGTTCCTACGAGCAGTACTTC,CATSARTGGRSYEQYF
NA,TRBV7-9,few,TRBJ2-7,TGTGCCAGCAGCTTTTGGCTGGGACCCTCCGTTTCCTACGAGCAGTACTTC,CASSFWLGPSVSYEQYF
TRBD2,TRBV7-9,NA,TRBJ2-3,TGTGCCAGCAGTCCGGGACTAGGCAGAGCAGATACGCAGTATTTT,CASSPGLGRADTQYF
TRBD2,TRBV6-5,NA,TRBJ2-7,TGTGCCAGCAGTTACCGGACTAGCGGGAGGGCCACCTACGAGCAGTACTTC,CASSYRTSGRATYEQYF
TRBD2,TRBV20-1,NA,TRBJ2-7,TGCAGTGCTAGAGATCCTCGCCCGGGACTAGCGGCCAGGGGGAACGAGCAGTACTTC,CSARDPRPGLAARGNEQYF
NA,TRBV5-6,NA,TRBJ2-7,TGTGCCAGCAGCCAGGGACCCCGGGCATCCGTCTACGAGCAGTACTTC,CASSQGPRASVYEQYF
TRBD1,TRBV7-2,NA,TRBJ2-1,TGTGCCAGCAGCTTAGCGGGACAGAAACCTTACAATGAGCAGTTCTTC,CASSLAGQKPYNEQFF
NA,TRBV25-1,many,TRBJ2-6,TGTGCCAGCAGTCACAGATTTTCCTCTGGGGCCAACGTCCTGACTTTC,CASSHRFSSGANVLTF
NA,TRBV7-2,NA,TRBJ2-3,TGTGCCAGCAGCTCCCCGGGGGTTAGCACAGATACGCAGTATTTT,CASSSPGVSTDTQYF
TRBD2,TRBV20-1,NA,TRBJ2-1,TGCAGTGCCGGAACTAGCGCAGGGAGCTCCTACAATGAGCAGTTCTTC,CSAGTSAGSSYNEQFF
NA,TRBV7-9,NA,TRBJ2-1,TGTGCCAGCAGCCGAACAAGGACAGACAATGAGCAGTTCTTC,CASSRTRTDNEQFF
NA,TRBV9,NA,TRBJ2-5,TGTGCCAGCAGCGAGTTTGGAGGGAGCGTTGTTGATGAGCAGTACTTC,CASSEFGGSVVDEQYF
TRBD1,TRBV28,few,TRBJ2-3,TGTGCCAGCAGTTTTAAGCCAGGACAGGGTGGCACAGATACGCAGTATTTT,CASSFKPGQGGTDTQYF
TRBD2,TRBV7-2,NA,TRBJ2-3,TGTGCCAGCAGCTTAGAAGTGCGGACTAGCGCTATGGATACGCAGTATTTT,CASSLEVRTSAMDTQYF
TRBD2,TRBV7-2,few,TRBJ2-5,TGTGCCAGCAGCTTAGCGGGGACTAGCGGTATAGAGACCCAGTACTTC,CASSLAGTSGIETQYF
NA,TRBV30,NA,TRBJ2-1,TGTGCCTGGAGTGTACCCGGGAGTATCTACAATGAGCAGTTCTTC,CAWSVPGSIYNEQFF
NA,TRBV29-1,NA,TRBJ1-5,TGCAGCGTAGCAATTCGGGTCAATCAGCCCCAGCATTTT,CSVAIRVNQPQHF
NA,TRBV24-1,few,TRBJ2-7,TGTGCCACCAGTGATTTAATTTGGGACGGAACCTACGAGCAGTACTTC,CATSDLIWDGTYEQYF
NA,TRBV5-1,few,TRBJ2-1,TGTGCCAGCAGCCCCTCTAGGAGCTCCTACAATGAGCAGTTCTTC,CASSPSRSSYNEQFF
NA,TRBV20-1,NA,TRBJ2-7,TGCAGTGCTAGAGACGACAGAAATGAGCAGTACTTC,CSARDDRNEQYF
NA,TRBV20-1,NA,TRBJ2-7,TGCAGTGCTGCGAGCAGCGGAGAAGACGAGCAGTACTTC,CSAASSGEDEQYF
TRBD2,TRBV28,few,TRBJ2-3,TGTGCCAGCAGTTTACCACTAGCGGGAGCAGGAGATACGCAGTATTTT,CASSLPLAGAGDTQYF
NA,TRBV20-1,NA,TRBJ2-1,TGCAGTGCTAGAAAAAGAGGGGGAAGCTCCTACAATGAGCAGTTCTTC,CSARKRGGSSYNEQFF